This T cell receptor (beta chain) was found in a study of naive and memory T cell subsets. An equimolar mix of two oligonucleotides served as the beta constant-region primer for TRBC1 and TRBC2. Nested alpha and beta constant-region primers with the SP2 primer drove four PCR rounds on ligated cDNA. TCRdb ran MiXCR on the UMI-ligation and nested PCR reads and lists one entry per CDR3 protein. Among about 120,000 distinct CDR3 sequences listed, 30% to 45% were seen once. The CDR3 is 15 amino acids. The germline CDR1 and CDR2 sequences are MDHEN and SYDVKM. Trimming shortened V by 5 bases and J by 5 bases, and 13 bases separated the two germline ends.

This sequence was found in a human donor in good health. The sequenced sample was central memory CD4+ T cells from blood. The chain joins TRBV28 to TRBJ1-6, with D hard to call. The DNA of the CDR3 is TGTGCCAGCAGTCCCCCCCCCAGCCATAATTCACCCCTCCACTTT. Its translation: CASSPPPSHNSPLHF.